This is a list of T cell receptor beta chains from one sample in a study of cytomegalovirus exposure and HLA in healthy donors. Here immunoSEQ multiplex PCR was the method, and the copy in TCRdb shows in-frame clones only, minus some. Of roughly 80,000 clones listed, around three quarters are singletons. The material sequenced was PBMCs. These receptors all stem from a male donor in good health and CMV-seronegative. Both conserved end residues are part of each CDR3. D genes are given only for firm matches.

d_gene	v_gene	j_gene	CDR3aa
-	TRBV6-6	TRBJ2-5	CASSYSSETQYF
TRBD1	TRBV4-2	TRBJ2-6	CASSQDMDPGQVFSGANVLTF
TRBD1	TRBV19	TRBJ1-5	CASSIISGTGVNQPQNF
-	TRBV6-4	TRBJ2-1	CASSDRNKQALLRGYYNEQFF
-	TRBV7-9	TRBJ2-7	CASSLGSAGSTDYEQYF
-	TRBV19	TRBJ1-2	CASSWSGEGGYTF
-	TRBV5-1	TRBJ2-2	CASSARGSNTGELFF
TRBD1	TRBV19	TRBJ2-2	CASIRPGQGVGELFF
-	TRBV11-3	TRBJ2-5	CASSPTDQETQYF
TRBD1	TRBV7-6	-	CASSPAQGAEYEQYF
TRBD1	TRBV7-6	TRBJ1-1	CAGSWTGGTEAFF
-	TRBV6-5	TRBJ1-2	CASSYLSGGRGGYTF
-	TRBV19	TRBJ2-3	CASSIQRRSTDTQYF
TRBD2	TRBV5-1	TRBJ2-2	CASSSGLAGGPAGELFF
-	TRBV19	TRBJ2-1	CASRTAGTPNNEQFF
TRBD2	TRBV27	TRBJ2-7	CASTRFWGGAYEQYF
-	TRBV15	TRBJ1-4	CATSREGSPTNEKLFF
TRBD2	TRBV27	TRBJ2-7	CASSSPRGAGVKYEQYF
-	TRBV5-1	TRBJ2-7	CASSLGSPEGLVQYF
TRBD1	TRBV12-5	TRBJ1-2	CASGKNRGMDYGYTF
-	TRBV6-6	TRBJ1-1	CASSTPHMNTEAFF
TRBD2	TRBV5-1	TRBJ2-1	CASSLALQRGGNEQFF
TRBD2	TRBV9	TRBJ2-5	CASSVGGFETQYF
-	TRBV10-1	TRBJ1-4	CASSKGTNEKLFF
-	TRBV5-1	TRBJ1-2	CASSFGNRAEYGYTF
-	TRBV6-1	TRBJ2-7	CASSERQTRTYEQYF
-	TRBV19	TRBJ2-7	CASSGVRVTTYEQYF
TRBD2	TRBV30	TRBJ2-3	CAWSVIAGSTDTQYF
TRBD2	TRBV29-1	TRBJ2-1	CSVGRLADNEQFF